Listed below are T cell receptor beta chains from one sample, sequenced in a study of blood T cell repertoires in COVID-19. Profiled with immunoSEQ multiplex PCR; TCRdb holds only in-frame clones, not every one. This sample has roughly 270,000 clones; roughly 87% occur once, and the top ten carry about 9.8%. Sequences were obtained from peripheral blood. Receptors originate from a man in his late teens or twenties with active or convalescent COVID-19. Both conserved end residues are part of each CDR3. D genes are given only for firm matches. Expanded clones get a size class; other rows say once, few or many, or leave the size out.

v_call: TRBV15
clone_size: -
d_call: TRBD1
j_call: TRBJ2-7
cdr3_aa: CATSRDVGTGSYEQYF
cdr3_nt: TGTGCCACCAGCAGAGATGTTGGGACAGGTTCCTACGAGCAGTACTTC

v_call: TRBV28
clone_size: -
d_call: -
j_call: TRBJ1-1
cdr3_aa: CASSPTIDLLGGTEAFF
cdr3_nt: TGTGCCAGCAGCCCGACAATCGATCTCCTCGGGGGCACTGAAGCTTTCTTT

v_call: TRBV5-4
clone_size: -
d_call: -
j_call: TRBJ2-7
cdr3_aa: CASSSVSSEQYF
cdr3_nt: TGTGCCAGCAGCTCCGTCTCCTCCGAGCAGTACTTC

v_call: TRBV9
clone_size: -
d_call: TRBD1
j_call: TRBJ1-3
cdr3_aa: CASGQGTSGNTIYF
cdr3_nt: TGTGCTTCGGGACAGGGGACGTCTGGAAACACCATATATTTT

v_call: TRBV4-2
clone_size: -
d_call: TRBD2
j_call: TRBJ2-3
cdr3_aa: CASSQGTSGLSTDTQYF
cdr3_nt: TGTGCCAGCAGCCAAGGGACTAGCGGGTTAAGCACAGATACGCAGTATTTT

v_call: TRBV15
clone_size: -
d_call: -
j_call: TRBJ2-7
cdr3_aa: CATSKSIGGLPYEQYF
cdr3_nt: TGTGCCACCAGCAAGTCTATTGGGGGCCTCCCGTACGAGCAGTACTTC

v_call: TRBV9
clone_size: -
d_call: TRBD2
j_call: TRBJ2-7
cdr3_aa: CASSVGASGGYEQYF
cdr3_nt: TGTGCCAGCAGCGTAGGGGCTAGCGGGGGGTACGAGCAGTACTTC

v_call: TRBV9
clone_size: -
d_call: TRBD1
j_call: TRBJ1-2
cdr3_aa: CASSLGGTGGRGYTF
cdr3_nt: TGTGCCAGCAGCCTAGGAGGGACAGGGGGACGCGGCTACACCTTC

v_call: TRBV12-3/TRBV12-4
clone_size: once
d_call: -
j_call: TRBJ1-2
cdr3_aa: CASTGGDGYTF
cdr3_nt: TGTGCCAGCACCGGCGGCGATGGCTACACCTTC

v_call: TRBV7-2
clone_size: -
d_call: -
j_call: TRBJ2-2
cdr3_aa: CASSLAGGGYTGELFF
cdr3_nt: TGTGCCAGCAGCTTAGCAGGGGGGGGCTACACCGGGGAGCTGTTTTTT

v_call: TRBV5-1
clone_size: -
d_call: TRBD2
j_call: TRBJ2-1
cdr3_aa: CASSLASGRSSAEQFF
cdr3_nt: TGCGCCAGCAGCTTGGCAAGCGGGAGATCCTCAGCTGAGCAGTTCTTC

v_call: TRBV7-6
clone_size: -
d_call: -
j_call: TRBJ2-1
cdr3_aa: CASSYPPEGSYNEQFF
cdr3_nt: TGTGCCAGCAGCTACCCCCCGGAGGGCTCCTACAATGAGCAGTTCTTC

v_call: TRBV10-2
clone_size: once
d_call: -
j_call: TRBJ2-6
cdr3_aa: CASSVRRLEANVLTF
cdr3_nt: TGCGCCAGCAGTGTGAGACGACTAGAGGCCAACGTCCTGACTTTC

v_call: TRBV19
clone_size: -
d_call: -
j_call: TRBJ1-3
cdr3_aa: CASRFGQHSGNTIYF
cdr3_nt: TGTGCCAGTCGATTTGGACAGCACTCTGGAAACACCATATATTTT

v_call: TRBV3-1/TRBV3-2
clone_size: once
d_call: TRBD1
j_call: TRBJ1-6
cdr3_aa: CASSPGQSSSPLHF
cdr3_nt: TGTGCCAGCAGTCCGGGACAGTCTAGTTCACCCCTCCACTTT

v_call: TRBV6-6
clone_size: -
d_call: TRBD1
j_call: TRBJ1-4
cdr3_aa: CASSRKAGTGVFATNEKLFF
cdr3_nt: TGTGCCAGCAGTCGTAAGGCCGGGACAGGGGTTTTTGCAACTAATGAAAAACTGTTTTTT

v_call: TRBV11-2
clone_size: few
d_call: -
j_call: TRBJ2-7
cdr3_aa: CASSLLQTYEQYF
cdr3_nt: TGTGCCAGCAGCTTGTTGCAGACATACGAGCAGTACTTC

v_call: TRBV7-2
clone_size: -
d_call: TRBD2
j_call: TRBJ2-3
cdr3_aa: CASSLENGGSTDTQYF
cdr3_nt: TGTGCCAGCAGCTTAGAGAACGGGGGGAGCACAGATACGCAGTATTTT